These 3 T cell receptor beta chains originate from one sample sequenced in a study of CD8 T cells in ankylosing spondylitis. Study findings and constraints: A TCR beta motif of 8 or 9 highly homologous variants appeared characteristic of ankylosing spondylitis blood.

TCRdb analysed the 5' RACE reads with MiXCR anew, one entry per CDR3 protein. In the table there are 350,000 to 550,000 distinct CDR3 sequences, about 25% of which are singletons. The antigens of these receptors remain unknown. The sequenced sample consisted of blood, either unsorted or a sorted T cell fraction (not recorded which). The receptors were sampled from a male donor with ankylosing spondylitis.

The chain's CDR3 is CASSRYGGQDTYEQYF. CDR3 nucleotide sequence: TGTGCCAGCAGCCGCTACGGAGGACAGGACACCTACGAGCAGTACTTC. The chain is built from TRBV4-2 and TRBJ2-7, with TRBD1 matching over 7 bases. Germline V gene lookup returns CDR1 LGHNA and CDR2 YNFKEQ. V lost 4 bases to trimming and J lost 2 bases; unmatched junction nucleotides: 11. The CDR3 runs 16 residues.

J is TRBJ1-2 and V is TRBV5-1; D uncertain. V lost 0 bases and J 8 bases, leaving 14 bases between the germline ends. The CDR3 runs 14 residues. Looked up from germline, CDR1 is SGHRS and CDR2 is YFSETQ. The CDR3, as DNA: TGCGCCAGCAGCTTGGTTGAGGAGTCGAAAGGCTACACCTTC. It specifies CASSLVEESKGYTF.

This clonotype has just a few counts. The chain links TRBV3-1 to TRBJ2-7; tentatively, D is TRBD2 (7 bases). The CDR3 is made up of 15 amino acids. V lost 6 bases and J 0 bases, leaving 15 bases between the germline ends. Looked up from germline, CDR1 is LGHDT and CDR2 is YNNKEL (reference sequence). CDR3 residues: CASRDSGISSYEQYF. Here the CDR3 DNA reads TGTGCCAGCAGGGACAGCGGGATTAGCTCCTACGAGCAGTACTTC.